Shown below are 5 T cell receptor beta chains from a single sample sequenced in a study of blood T cell repertoires in COVID-19. Method: immunoSEQ multiplex PCR; TCRdb's copy keeps in-frame clones and lacks some. This table has 60,000 to 85,000 clones, approximately 83% appearing once. The sequenced sample consisted of peripheral blood. The receptors originated from a human donor in a cohort sampled during active COVID-19.

The chain employs TRBV2 and TRBJ2-4; possible D gene TRBD1, 5 bases. The CDR3 consists of 15 residues. V lost 3 bases, J lost 1 base, and 10 bases lay in between. CDR1 is SNHLY and CDR2 is FYNNEI in the germline V gene. The CDR3 DNA reads TGTGCCAGCAGTGAGAAGGGGCCCGCCAAAAACATTCAGTACTTC. Translating it yields CASSEKGPAKNIQYF. The full variable domain, with the rest looked up from reference TRBV2 and TRBJ2-4, is EPEVTQTPSHQVTQMGQEVILRCVPISNHLYFYWYRQILGQKVEFLVSFYNNEISEKSEIFDDQFSVERPDGSNFTLKIRSTKLEDSAMYFCASSEKGPAKNIQYFGAGTRLSVL.

The chain has TRBV2 and TRBJ1-1; a weak D match, TRBD1 (5 bases). V shed 4 bases and J shed 1 base, with 10 bases lying between them. Germline CDR1 is SNHLY and CDR2 is FYNNEI. CDR3 size: 14 residues. The CDR3 is CASSVQGWNTEAFF. CDR3 nucleotide sequence: TGTGCCAGCAGTGTCCAGGGCTGGAACACTGAAGCTTTCTTT.

This chain connects TRBV6-5 to TRBJ2-1; D gene ambiguous. The CDR3 runs to 15 residues. Trimming removed 3 bases at V and 9 bases at J, with 18 bases between. The germline V gene encodes CDR1 MNHEY and CDR2 SVGAGI. Written as DNA, the CDR3 is TGTGCCAGCAGTTATCGGCCGGCAAGTTGGAGTGAGCAGTTCTTC. It specifies CASSYRPASWSEQFF.

This chain uses TRBV18 with TRBJ2-1; 7 bases agree with TRBD1. Looked up from germline, CDR1 is KGHSH and CDR2 is LQKENI. With V trimmed by 1 base and J by 2 bases, 2 bases remained unmatched. This CDR3 is 15 amino acids long. CDR3 coding DNA: TGTGCCAGCTCACCACAGGGGGCCACCTACAATGAGCAGTTCTTC. It encodes CASSPQGATYNEQFF.

The chain recombines TRBV11-1 with TRBJ2-3; D is unresolved. The length of the CDR3 is 14 residues. CDR1 SGHAT and CDR2 FQDESV come from the germline V gene (reference sequence). V lost 0 bases and J lost 6, with 10 bases in between. This CDR3 is CASSLALAWDTQYF. CDR3 nucleotide sequence: TGTGCCAGCAGCTTAGCCCTGGCTTGGGATACGCAGTATTTT.